This TCR beta chain was captured in a study of blood T cell repertoires in COVID-19. This CDR3 is built from 14 residues. V dropped 4 bases and J dropped 5 bases, with 15 bases sitting between them. The V gene's germline CDR1 is SGHAT and CDR2 FQNNGV. Per the authors' pipeline: Estimation of nucleated cell counts was performed using reference gene primer amplification. Generated by immunoSEQ multiplex PCR, the TCRdb table keeps only in-frame clones and is missing some. For V, J and clone size, that table is used; D and trimming come from the DNA. This table holds about 160,000 clones, over 75% found once.

Sequences were obtained from peripheral blood. This chain connects TRBV11-2 to TRBJ2-7, with D possibly being TRBD2 (6 bases). This TCR derives from a man aged 60 to 69 who had recovered from COVID-19. CDR3 amino acids: CASSSDWGGNEQYF. For the CDR3, the DNA is TGTGCCAGCAGCTCCGACTGGGGAGGCAACGAGCAGTACTTC.